This TCR beta chain was captured in a study of CD8+CD57+ T cells in acquired aplastic anemia. Study information: CD4+ and CD8+ cells, once sorted, gave DNA averaging about 3 ug. The study's findings and limits: Patients and controls shared some 30 CD8+ CDR3 sequences. Controls did not differ significantly from patients in CD8+ Simpson's diversity.

Sequenced patients had shown CD8+CD57+ cell expansion by flow cytometry. At blood sampling, none of the patients had yet received therapy. Genomic DNA was employed as the template in profiling TCR beta VDJ and CDR3. MiXCR, run by TCRdb on the reads, gives a single entry per CDR3 protein. Here the sample spans about 470,000 distinct CDR3 sequences, about a third being singletons. This clonotype was seen more than once but under ten times. Its antigen is unknown. The clonotype comes from a human donor with aplastic anemia. Sequenced input: sorted CD4+, CD8+, or CD8+CD57+ T cells (not recorded which) from PBMCs.

CDR3: CARRPQGYGYTF. The CDR3 DNA reads TGTGCCAGGCGGCCTCAGGGGTATGGCTACACCTTC. This chain connects TRBV9 to TRBJ1-2; D perhaps matches TRBD1 (6 bases). Germline values: CDR1 SGDLS, CDR2 YYNGEE. Trimming removed 8 bases at V and 5 bases at J, with 13 bases between. The CDR3 length is 12 residues.